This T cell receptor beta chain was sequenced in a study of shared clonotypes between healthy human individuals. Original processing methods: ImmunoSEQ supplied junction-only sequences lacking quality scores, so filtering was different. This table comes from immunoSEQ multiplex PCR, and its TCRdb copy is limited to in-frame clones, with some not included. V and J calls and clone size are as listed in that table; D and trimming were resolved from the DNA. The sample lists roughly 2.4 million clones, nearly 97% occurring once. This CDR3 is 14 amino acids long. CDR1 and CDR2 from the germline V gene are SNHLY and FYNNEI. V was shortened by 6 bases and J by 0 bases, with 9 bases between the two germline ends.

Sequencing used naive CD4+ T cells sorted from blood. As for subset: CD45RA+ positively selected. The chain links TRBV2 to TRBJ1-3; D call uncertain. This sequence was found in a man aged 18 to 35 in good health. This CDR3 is CASSVDNSGNTIYF. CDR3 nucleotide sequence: TGTGCCAGCAGCGTTGACAACTCTGGAAACACCATATATTTT.